This TCR beta chain was observed in a study of blood T cell repertoires in COVID-19. Only in-frame clones appear in the TCRdb table, and some are missing; sequencing was by immunoSEQ multiplex PCR. The sample shows roughly 190,000 clones, approximately 84% of them seen only once. The sample was PBMCs or T cells enriched from blood (not recorded which). This clonotype originated in a woman in her twenties or thirties who had recovered from COVID-19.

In DNA, the CDR3 is TGCGCCAGCAGTATTCGGGACAGTGAAGCTTTCTTT. It yields the protein CASSIRDSEAFF. This sequence joins TRBV5-1 and TRBJ1-1; 7 nucleotides align to TRBD1. V lost 5 bases to trimming and J lost 7 bases; unmatched junction nucleotides: 5. Germline CDR1 reads SGHRS; CDR2 reads YFSETQ. The CDR3 runs 12 residues.